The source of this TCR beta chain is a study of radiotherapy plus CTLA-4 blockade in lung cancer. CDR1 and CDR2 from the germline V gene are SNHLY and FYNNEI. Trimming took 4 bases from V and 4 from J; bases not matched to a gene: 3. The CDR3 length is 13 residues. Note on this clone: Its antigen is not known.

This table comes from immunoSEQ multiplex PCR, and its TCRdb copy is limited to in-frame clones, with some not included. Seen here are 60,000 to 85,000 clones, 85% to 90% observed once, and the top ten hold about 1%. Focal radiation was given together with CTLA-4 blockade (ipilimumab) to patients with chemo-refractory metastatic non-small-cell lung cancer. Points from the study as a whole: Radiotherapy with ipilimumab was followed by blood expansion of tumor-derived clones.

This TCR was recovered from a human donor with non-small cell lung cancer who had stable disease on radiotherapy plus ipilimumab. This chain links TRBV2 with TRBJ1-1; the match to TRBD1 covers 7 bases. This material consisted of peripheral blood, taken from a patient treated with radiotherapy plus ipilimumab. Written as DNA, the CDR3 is TGTGCCAGCAGTGTTACAGGGGTCACTGAAGCTTTCTTT. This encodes CASSVTGVTEAFF.